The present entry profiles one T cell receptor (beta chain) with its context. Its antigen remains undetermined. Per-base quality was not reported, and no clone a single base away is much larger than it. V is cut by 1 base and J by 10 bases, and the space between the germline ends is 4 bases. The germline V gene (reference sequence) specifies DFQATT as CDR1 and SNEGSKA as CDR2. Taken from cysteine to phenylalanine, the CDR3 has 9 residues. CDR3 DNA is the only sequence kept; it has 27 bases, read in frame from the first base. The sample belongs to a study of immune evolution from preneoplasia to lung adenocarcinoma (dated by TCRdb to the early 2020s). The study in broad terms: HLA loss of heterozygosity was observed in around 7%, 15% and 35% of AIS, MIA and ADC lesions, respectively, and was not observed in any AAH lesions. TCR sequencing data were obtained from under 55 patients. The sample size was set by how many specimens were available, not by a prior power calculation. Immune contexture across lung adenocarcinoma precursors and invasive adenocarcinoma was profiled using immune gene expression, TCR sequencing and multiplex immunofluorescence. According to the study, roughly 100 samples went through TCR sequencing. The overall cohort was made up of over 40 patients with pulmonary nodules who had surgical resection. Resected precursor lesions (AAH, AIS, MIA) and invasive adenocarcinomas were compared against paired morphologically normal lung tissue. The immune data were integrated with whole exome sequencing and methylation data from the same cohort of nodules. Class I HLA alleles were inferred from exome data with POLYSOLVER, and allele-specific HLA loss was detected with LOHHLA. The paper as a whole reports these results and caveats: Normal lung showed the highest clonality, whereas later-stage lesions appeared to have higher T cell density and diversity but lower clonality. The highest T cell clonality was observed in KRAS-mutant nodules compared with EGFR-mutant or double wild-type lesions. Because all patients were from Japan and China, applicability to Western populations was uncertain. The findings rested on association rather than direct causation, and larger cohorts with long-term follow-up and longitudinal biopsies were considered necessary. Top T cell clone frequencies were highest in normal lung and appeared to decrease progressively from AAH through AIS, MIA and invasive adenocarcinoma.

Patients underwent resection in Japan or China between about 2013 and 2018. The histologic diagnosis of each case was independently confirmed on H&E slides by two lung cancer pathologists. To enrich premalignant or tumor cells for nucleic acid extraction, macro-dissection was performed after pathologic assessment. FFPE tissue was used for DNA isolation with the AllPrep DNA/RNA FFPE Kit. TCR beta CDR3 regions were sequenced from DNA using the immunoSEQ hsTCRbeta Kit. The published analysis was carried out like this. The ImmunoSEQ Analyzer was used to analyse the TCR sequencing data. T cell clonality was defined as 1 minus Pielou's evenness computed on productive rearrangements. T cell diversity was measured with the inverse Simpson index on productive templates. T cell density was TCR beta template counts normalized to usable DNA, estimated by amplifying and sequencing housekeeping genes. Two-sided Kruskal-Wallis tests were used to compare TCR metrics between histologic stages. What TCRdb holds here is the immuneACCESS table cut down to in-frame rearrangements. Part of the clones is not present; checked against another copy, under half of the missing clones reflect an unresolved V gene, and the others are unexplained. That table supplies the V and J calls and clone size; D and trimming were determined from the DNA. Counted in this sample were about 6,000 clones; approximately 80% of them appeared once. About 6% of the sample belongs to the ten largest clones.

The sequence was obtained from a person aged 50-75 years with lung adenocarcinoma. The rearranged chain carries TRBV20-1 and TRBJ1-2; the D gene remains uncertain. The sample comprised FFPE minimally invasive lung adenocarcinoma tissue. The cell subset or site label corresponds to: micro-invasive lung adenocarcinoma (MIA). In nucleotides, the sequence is TGCAGTGCTAGAGTGGCCTACACCTTC. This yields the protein CSARVAYTF.